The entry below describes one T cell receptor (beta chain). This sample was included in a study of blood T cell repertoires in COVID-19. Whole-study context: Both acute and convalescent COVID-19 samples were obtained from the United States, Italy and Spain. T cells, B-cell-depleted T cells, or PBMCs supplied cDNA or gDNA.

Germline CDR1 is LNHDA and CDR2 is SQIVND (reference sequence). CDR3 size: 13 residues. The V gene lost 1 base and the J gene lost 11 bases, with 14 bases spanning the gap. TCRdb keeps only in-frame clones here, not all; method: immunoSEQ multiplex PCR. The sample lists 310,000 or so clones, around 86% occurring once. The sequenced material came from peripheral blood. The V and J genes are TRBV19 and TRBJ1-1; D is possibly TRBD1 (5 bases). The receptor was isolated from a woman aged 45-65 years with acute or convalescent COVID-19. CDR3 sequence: CASSIGQPSAAFF. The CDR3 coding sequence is TGTGCCAGTAGTATAGGACAGCCCTCCGCCGCTTTCTTT.